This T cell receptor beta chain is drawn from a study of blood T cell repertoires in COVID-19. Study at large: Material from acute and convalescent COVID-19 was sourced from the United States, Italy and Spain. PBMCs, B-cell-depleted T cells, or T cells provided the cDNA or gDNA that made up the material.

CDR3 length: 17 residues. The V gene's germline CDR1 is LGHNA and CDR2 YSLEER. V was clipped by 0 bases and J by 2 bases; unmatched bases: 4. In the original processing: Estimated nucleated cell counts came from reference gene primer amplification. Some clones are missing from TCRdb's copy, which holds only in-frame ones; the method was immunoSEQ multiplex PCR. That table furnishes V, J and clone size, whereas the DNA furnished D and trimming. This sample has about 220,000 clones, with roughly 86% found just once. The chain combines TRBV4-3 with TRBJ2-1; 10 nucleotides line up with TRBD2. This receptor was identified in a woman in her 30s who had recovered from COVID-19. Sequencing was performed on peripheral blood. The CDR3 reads CASSQEPGLAAYNEQFF. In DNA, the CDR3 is TGCGCCAGCAGCCAAGAACCCGGACTAGCGGCCTACAATGAGCAGTTCTTC.